The present TCR beta chain was sequenced within a study of T cell responses to AZD1222 COVID-19 vaccine. This CDR3 region has 14 residues. The germline V gene encodes CDR1 MNHEY and CDR2 SVGEGT. The V and J ends lost 3 bases and 6 bases respectively, with 14 bases between them. Study-wide points: The breadth and depth of Spike-specific TCRs increased once two AZD1222 doses had been given. Spike-spanning, vaccine-associated CD4 TCRs were dominant at 160-218 and 743-854. Baseline testing showed seropositivity in only five to seven AZD1222 recipients.

Assay: immunoSEQ multiplex PCR; the TCRdb copy retains only in-frame clones and omits some. The repertoire includes some 100,000 clones, roughly 91% of them detected once, and 22% sits in the top ten. In regard to this clone: The antigen is not known.

The TCR sequence derives from an adult in good health. This specimen was peripheral blood, taken on day 0 of AZD1222 vaccination. V is TRBV6-2 or TRBV6-3 and J is TRBJ1-2; possibly TRBD1 for D (5 bases). CDR3 region: CASSYGRVGDGYTF. CDR3 nucleotide sequence: TGTGCCAGCAGTTATGGCAGGGTCGGCGATGGCTACACCTTC.